This T cell receptor (beta chain) is from a study of T cell changes during pregnancy in multiple sclerosis. Germline values: CDR1 SGHTA, CDR2 FQGNSA. Trimming removed 1 base at V and 6 bases at J, with 10 bases between. The CDR3 totals 14 residues. Using immunoSEQ multiplex PCR, the repertoire was profiled, and TCRdb retains in-frame clones only, with some absent. The sample has 70,000 to 75,000 clones; roughly nine tenths are singletons. The clonotype was recovered from a female donor with multiple sclerosis, enrolled in a pregnancy study. This chain joins TRBV7-2 and TRBJ1-5; D is perhaps TRBD1 (5 bases). This specimen consisted of peripheral blood, obtained before pregnancy. The CDR3 here is CASSLGRRGQPQHF. The DNA for the CDR3 is TGTGCCAGCAGCTTAGGCAGGAGGGGTCAGCCCCAGCATTTT.